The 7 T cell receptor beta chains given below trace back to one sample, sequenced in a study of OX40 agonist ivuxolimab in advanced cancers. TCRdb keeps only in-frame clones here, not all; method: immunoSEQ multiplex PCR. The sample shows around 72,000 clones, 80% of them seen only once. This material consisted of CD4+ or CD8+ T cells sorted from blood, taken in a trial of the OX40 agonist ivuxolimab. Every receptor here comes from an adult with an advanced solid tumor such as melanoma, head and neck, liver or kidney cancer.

CDR3 coding DNA: TGTGCCAGCAGCATGACGGGACTAGGAGGATTTGAGCAGTACTTC. It yields the protein CASSMTGLGGFEQYF. V and J are TRBV7-2 and TRBJ2-7, with TRBD2 matching over 8 bases. The CDR3 consists of 15 residues. The V and J ends lost 5 bases and 7 bases, in that order; junction bases with no gene match: 13. Germline-derived CDR1 and CDR2 are SGHTA and FQGNSA.

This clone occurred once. The CDR3 nucleotides read TGCAGCGTCCACACAGGGGGCCAAGAGACCCAGTACTTC. The encoded protein is CSVHTGGQETQYF. The V and J genes are TRBV29-1 and TRBJ2-5; TRBD1 matches 8 bases. Germline V gene lookup returns CDR1 SQVTM and CDR2 ANQGSEA. The CDR3 is made up of 13 amino acids. V was clipped by 6 bases and J by 1 base; unmatched bases: 4.

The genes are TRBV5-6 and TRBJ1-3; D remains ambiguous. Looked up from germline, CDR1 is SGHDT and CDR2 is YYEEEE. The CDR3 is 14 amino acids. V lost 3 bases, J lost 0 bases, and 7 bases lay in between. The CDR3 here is CASSWRPSGNTIYF. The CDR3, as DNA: TGTGCCAGCAGCTGGAGACCCTCTGGAAACACCATATATTTT.

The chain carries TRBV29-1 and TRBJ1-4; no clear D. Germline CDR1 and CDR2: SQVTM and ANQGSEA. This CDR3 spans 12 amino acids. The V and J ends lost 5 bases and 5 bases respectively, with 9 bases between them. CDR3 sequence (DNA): TGCAGCGTTTCTGCTACAAATGAAAAACTGTTTTTT. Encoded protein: CSVSATNEKLFF.

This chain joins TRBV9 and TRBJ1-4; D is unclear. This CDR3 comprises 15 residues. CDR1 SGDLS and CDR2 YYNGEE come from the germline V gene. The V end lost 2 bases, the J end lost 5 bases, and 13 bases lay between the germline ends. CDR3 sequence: CASSVGLGLNEKLFF. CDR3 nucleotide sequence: TGTGCCAGCAGCGTGGGGTTGGGTCTGAATGAAAAACTGTTTTTT.

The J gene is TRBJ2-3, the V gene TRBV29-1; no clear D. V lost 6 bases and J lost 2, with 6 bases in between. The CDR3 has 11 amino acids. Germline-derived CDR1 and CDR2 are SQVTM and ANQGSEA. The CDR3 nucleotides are TGCAGCGTCGACACCACAGATACGCAGTATTTT. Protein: CSVDTTDTQYF.

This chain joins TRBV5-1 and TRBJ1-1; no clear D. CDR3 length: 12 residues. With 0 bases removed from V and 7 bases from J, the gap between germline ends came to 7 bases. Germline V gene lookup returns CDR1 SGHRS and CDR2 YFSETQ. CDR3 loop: CASSLDRDEAFF. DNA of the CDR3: TGCGCCAGCAGCTTGGATCGAGATGAAGCTTTCTTT.